The 18 T cell receptor beta chains presented below share a single source sample, sequenced in a study of cytomegalovirus exposure and HLA in healthy donors. PCR primers comprised 60 Vbeta and 13 Jbeta primers. Profiling relied on immunoSEQ multiplex PCR, and the TCRdb table lists in-frame clones only, not all of them. The table shows 150,000 or so clones, with approximately 72% occurring only once. What was sequenced was PBMCs. The receptors were sampled from a female donor in good health and CMV-seronegative.

Here the CDR3 reads CASTLGTSGNHEQFF. The DNA for the CDR3 is TGTGCCAGCACCCTAGGGACTAGCGGGAACCATGAGCAGTTCTTC. The gene calls are TRBV28 and TRBJ2-1; 13 bases agree with TRBD2. J was trimmed by 8 bases and V by 7 bases; bases with no gene match: 8. The CDR3 loop spans 15 amino acids. Germline assignment: CDR1 MDHEN and CDR2 SYDVKM.

The V and J genes are TRBV5-4 and TRBJ2-2; the match to TRBD1 covers 7 bases. Germline V CDR1 and CDR2: SGHNT, YYREEE (reference sequence). Unmatched junction bases numbered 8, after V lost 3 bases and J lost 3 bases. The CDR3 is 16 amino acids. The CDR3 loop is CASSSNRGSDTGELFF. CDR3 in DNA: TGTGCCAGCAGCTCAAACAGGGGATCGGACACCGGGGAGCTGTTTTTT.

This chain links TRBV2 with TRBJ1-2; D perhaps matches TRBD1 (6 bases). CDR1 is SNHLY, CDR2 FYNNEI, per germline. The V end was cut by 6 bases, the J end by 4 bases, with 12 bases between. CDR3 length: 13 amino acids. The CDR3 here is CASREDSSYGYTF. Written as DNA, the CDR3 is TGTGCCAGCAGAGAGGACAGTTCCTATGGCTACACCTTC.

The chain joins TRBV29-1 to TRBJ2-1, with no clear D. Trimming took 7 bases from V and 9 from J, leaving 22 bases between them. Germline V gene data show CDR1 as SQVTM and CDR2 as ANQGSEA. The CDR3 spans 14 residues. The CDR3 is CSAEAVSRMGEQFF. In DNA, the CDR3 is TGCAGCGCCGAGGCAGTGAGCCGGATGGGTGAGCAGTTCTTC.

Only a few counts were recorded for this clone. The chain carries TRBV5-6 and TRBJ2-1; 7 nucleotides agree with TRBD1. The V gene end was trimmed by 8 bases and the J gene end by 7 bases; junction bases not matched to a gene: 9. The CDR3 loop spans 13 amino acids. Germline V gene lookup returns CDR1 SGHDT and CDR2 YYEEEE. As DNA, the CDR3 is TGTGCCAGGGGGATCCCGACAGGGAATGAGCAGTTCTTC. Encoded protein: CARGIPTGNEQFF.

The chain joins TRBV6-5 to TRBJ2-3; 7 bases match TRBD2. CDR3 length: 13 amino acids. CDR1 MNHEY and CDR2 SVGAGI come from the germline V gene. V gave up 10 bases and J gave up 2 bases; unmatched junction bases: 6. CDR3 nucleotide sequence: TGTGCCATCGCGGGGGTCCACACAGATACGCAGTATTTT. Its translation: CAIAGVHTDTQYF.

This clone was found once. The rearrangement uses TRBV4-1 and TRBJ2-3; D not certain. V was pared by 3 bases and J by 0 bases, with 4 bases between. In germline, CDR1 is MGHRA, CDR2 YSYEKL. The CDR3 consists of 13 residues. DNA for the CDR3: TGCGCCAGCAGCCATCCAAGCACAGATACGCAGTATTTT. Translation gives CASSHPSTDTQYF.

This chain links TRBV27 with TRBJ1-2; 7 nucleotides agree with TRBD1. This CDR3 spans 12 amino acids. CDR1 is MNHEY, CDR2 SMNVEV, per germline (reference sequence). V shed 5 bases and J 9 bases; nucleotides not matched to a gene: 6. The CDR3 DNA sequence: TGTGCCAGCAGTACGAGACAGGGAAGCTACACCTTC. Translated, it gives CASSTRQGSYTF.

This chain joins TRBV11-2 and TRBJ2-2; D might be TRBD1 (5 bases). Trimming removed 4 bases at V and 3 bases at J, with 9 bases between. There are 14 residues in the CDR3. In germline, CDR1 is SGHAT, CDR2 FQNNGV. The CDR3 DNA sequence: TGTGCCAGCAGCTCGGACATCTACACCGGGGAGCTGTTTTTT. This codes for CASSSDIYTGELFF.

This clone was detected once. The chain has TRBV28 and TRBJ1-4, with a weak D call TRBD1 (5 bases). The CDR3 sequence is 14 residues long. From germline, CDR1 is MDHEN and CDR2 SYDVKM. Trimming removed 7 bases from V and 5 bases from J, with 14 bases in between. The CDR3 sequence is CASTSRGENEKLFF. CDR3 bases: TGTGCCAGCACGAGCCGGGGGGAGAATGAAAAACTGTTTTTT.

The rearrangement links TRBV11-1 to TRBJ1-2, with D possibly TRBD1 on 5 matching bases. This CDR3 has 14 residues. V shed 1 base and J shed 6 bases, with 12 bases lying between them. The germline V gene encodes CDR1 SGHAT and CDR2 FQDESV (reference sequence). The CDR3 here is CASSLVQGLDGYTF. The CDR3 DNA sequence: TGTGCCAGCAGCTTAGTCCAGGGCTTGGATGGCTACACCTTC.

The V call is TRBV4-1, the J call TRBJ2-5; 11 bases are a match to TRBD1. Gene TRBJ2-7 matches the end of the DNA better, so the J call may be wrong. This CDR3 is built from 16 residues. CDR1 is MGHRA, CDR2 YSYEKL, per germline. The CDR3 is CASSQDRDRGDLEQYF. In DNA form, the CDR3 reads TGCGCCAGCAGCCAAGATCGGGACAGGGGGGATCTCGAGCAGTACTTC.

This clone turned up a few times. The chain combines TRBV7-3 with TRBJ2-3; possibly TRBD2 for D (6 bases). CDR1 is SGHTA and CDR2 is FQGTGA in the germline V gene. The CDR3 sequence is 14 residues long. V was cut by 5 bases and J by 6 bases, with 15 bases left in between. CDR3 region: CASSQWRAVDTQYF. The CDR3 DNA is TGTGCCAGCAGCCAGTGGAGGGCCGTGGATACGCAGTATTTT.

The genes are TRBV9 and TRBJ2-3, with D uncertain. Germline values: CDR1 SGDLS, CDR2 YYNGEE. This CDR3 contains 13 residues. Trimming removed 0 bases at V and 2 bases at J, with 4 bases between. CDR3 DNA: TGTGCCAGCAGCGTAGATCTCACAGATACGCAGTATTTT. Translated, it gives CASSVDLTDTQYF. Together with reference TRBV9 and TRBJ2-3, the CDR3 gives the full variable domain: DSGVTQTPKHLITATGQRVTLRCSPRSGDLSVYWYQQSLDQGLQFLIQYYNGEERAKGNILERFSAQQFPDLHSELNLSSLELGDSALYFCASSVDLTDTQYFGPGTRLTVL.

This clone was observed a single time. The chain carries TRBV5-1 and TRBJ2-1; TRBD2 matches 12 bases. Germline assignment: CDR1 SGHRS and CDR2 YFSETQ. The CDR3 is made up of 18 amino acids. V lost 4 bases to trimming and J lost 4 bases; unmatched junction nucleotides: 12. The CDR3 sequence is CASSALLAGGLQYNEQFF. CDR3 bases: TGCGCCAGCAGCGCATTACTAGCGGGGGGCCTTCAATACAATGAGCAGTTCTTC.

The chain has TRBV4-1 and TRBJ1-4, with D possibly TRBD1 on 5 matching bases. In germline, CDR1 is MGHRA, CDR2 YSYEKL. V was clipped by 1 base and J by 8 bases, with 14 bases between them. CDR3 length: 15 residues. The CDR3 DNA follows: TGCGCCAGCAGCCAAGCCTGGGGCGACCCGGAAAAACTGTTTTTT. It yields the protein CASSQAWGDPEKLFF.

There are a few counts of this clone. J is TRBJ1-2 and V is TRBV5-6, with 9 bases that match TRBD1. Losses at the gene ends were 4 bases for V and 4 bases for J; bases not matched to a gene: 8. CDR1 and CDR2 (germline): SGHDT, YYEEEE. This CDR3 region has 15 residues. The DNA of the CDR3 is TGTGCCAGCAGCCCCTTCCCGGACAGGGGCTATGGCTACACCTTC. Translating gives CASSPFPDRGYGYTF.

J is TRBJ2-7 and V is TRBV10-3, with 9 nucleotides matching TRBD2. Germline lookup yields CDR1 ENHRY and CDR2 SYGVKD. J gave up 4 bases and V 4 bases, and 5 bases lay outside the gene matches. The CDR3 runs 14 residues. CDR3 sequence (DNA): TGTGCCATCAGTGGCCTAGCGGGGCGTTACGAGCAGTACTTC. This translates into CAISGLAGRYEQYF.